This TCR beta chain was recorded in a study of beta chain features in type 1 diabetes. Study summary: Examination of sorted cells across all samples involved over 95 million cells.

The CDR3 extends over 14 amino acids. Germline V lookup: CDR1 ENHRY, CDR2 SYGVKD. Trimming shortened V by 3 bases and J by 8 bases, and 16 bases separated the two germline ends. Notes on this clone: Its antigen is as yet unknown.

Per donor, one heparinised blood draw averaged roughly 110 mL. cDNA synthesis used the whole RNA isolate, giving expressed TCRB sequences. Assay: immunoSEQ multiplex PCR; the TCRdb copy retains only in-frame clones and omits some. The table includes some 660,000 clones, about an eighth detected once. General study results and limits: Among patients with Type 1 diabetes, TCRB CDR3s were moderately but significantly shorter in every one of the four CD4+ subsets.

The V gene is TRBV10-3, the J gene TRBJ1-2; D not certain. The TCR comes from a man aged 18 to 30 with type 1 diabetes. What was sequenced was naive CD4+ T cells from blood. CDR3 sequence (DNA): TGTGCCATCAGTGACCCAACTCGGCACTTCGGCTACACCTTC. This gives the protein CAISDPTRHFGYTF.